The 7 T cell receptor beta chains given below trace back to one sample, sequenced in a study of CD8+CD57+ T cells in acquired aplastic anemia (dated by TCRdb to the late 2010s). Flow cytometry had shown CD8+CD57+ cell expansion in the patients selected for sequencing. The sequencing machine was an Illumina HiSeq 2000. Genomic DNA was used as template for profiling of TCR beta VDJ combinations and CDR3 sequences. TCRdb passed the public sequencing reads through fastp at Q25 and MiXCR, retaining productive beta sequences. Rows with one shared CDR3 protein collapse into an entry with the most common genes and DNA. In this sample the table shows about 290,000 distinct CDR3 sequences, 45% to 65% of which occur a single time. The ten largest clones add up to roughly 1.2% of the sample. What was sequenced was sorted CD4+, CD8+, or CD8+CD57+ T cells (not recorded which) from PBMCs. Source of these receptors: a human donor with aplastic anemia.

This chain joins TRBV7-3 and TRBJ2-3; tentative D call: TRBD2 (6 bases). Germline values: CDR1 SGHTA, CDR2 FQGTGA. V lost 5 bases to trimming and J lost 5 bases, with 20 bases between them. This CDR3 comprises 16 residues. The CDR3 DNA sequence: TGTGCCAGCAGCACCACAGGAGGGCCTGGGGGAGATACGCAGTATTTT. As protein: CASSTTGGPGGDTQYF.

This clonotype was counted ten times or more. The J gene is TRBJ2-7, the V gene TRBV19, with 7 nucleotides matching TRBD2. Germline-derived CDR1 and CDR2 are LNHDA and SQIVND (reference sequence). The CDR3 runs 16 residues. J gave up 0 bases and V 7 bases, and 12 bases lay outside the gene matches. CDR3 protein: CASTQRSGTLSYEQYF. As DNA, the CDR3 is TGTGCCAGTACCCAAAGGAGCGGGACCCTCTCCTACGAGCAGTACTTC.

This clonotype was picked up a small number of times. The chain has TRBV3-1 and TRBJ2-1, with 8 bases lining up with TRBD1. The CDR3 sequence is 15 residues long. Germline V CDR1 and CDR2: LGHDT, YNNKEL (reference sequence). V shed 4 bases, J shed 4 bases, and the junction held 6 bases outside the gene matches. The chain's CDR3 is CASSPPTGGYNEQFF. CDR3 in DNA: TGTGCCAGCAGCCCGCCAACAGGGGGGTACAATGAGCAGTTCTTC.

The chain couples TRBV5-6 to TRBJ1-1; D is uncertain. The germline V gene has CDR1 SGHDT and CDR2 YYEEEE. V lost 0 bases and J 8 bases, leaving 8 bases between the germline ends. The CDR3 contains 12 residues. CDR3 coding DNA: TGTGCCAGCAGCTTGGGGAACCTAGAAGCTTTCTTT. Translated, it gives CASSLGNLEAFF.

The chain employs TRBV9 and TRBJ2-5; D unclear. Looked up from germline, CDR1 is SGDLS and CDR2 is YYNGEE. The CDR3 totals 14 residues. Trimming took 3 bases from V and 3 from J, leaving 12 bases between them. The CDR3 here is CASSGPFPEETQYF. The CDR3 nucleotides are TGTGCCAGCAGCGGGCCTTTCCCCGAAGAGACCCAGTACTTC.

The genes are TRBV7-3 and TRBJ2-3; D is perhaps TRBD2 (6 bases). In germline, CDR1 is SGHTA, CDR2 FQGTGA. V lost 6 bases to trimming and J lost 4 bases, with 17 bases between them. The CDR3 contains 15 residues. The CDR3 DNA reads as TGTGCCAGCAGTGAAAGTGGAGGGCGGTCAGATACGCAGTATTTT. It is translated as CASSESGGRSDTQYF.

The J gene is TRBJ2-4, the V gene TRBV6-2 or TRBV6-3, with 7 positions matching TRBD1. Trimming removed 8 bases from V and 0 bases from J; junction bases left unmatched: 4. Germline CDR1 reads MNHEY; CDR2 reads SVGEGT. This CDR3 spans 14 amino acids. Here the CDR3 reads CASGHRGAKNIQYF. The CDR3 region has the DNA TGTGCCAGCGGACACAGGGGAGCCAAAAACATTCAGTACTTC.